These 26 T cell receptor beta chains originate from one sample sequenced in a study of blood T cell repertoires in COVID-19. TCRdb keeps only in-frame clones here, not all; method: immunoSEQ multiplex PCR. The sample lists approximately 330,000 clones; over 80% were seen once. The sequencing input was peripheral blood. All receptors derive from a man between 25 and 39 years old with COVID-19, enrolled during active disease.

CDR3 sequence reads: CASSISQGTSGNTIYF. The CDR3 coding sequence is TGTGCCAGCAGTATATCACAGGGGACTTCGGGAAACACCATATATTTT. V gene TRBV5-5 combines with J gene TRBJ1-3; 7 bases map to TRBD1. The CDR3 totals 16 residues. V was pared by 5 bases and J by 4 bases, with 12 bases of the junction left unmatched. Per the germline V gene, CDR1 is SGHKS and CDR2 is YYEKEE (reference sequence).

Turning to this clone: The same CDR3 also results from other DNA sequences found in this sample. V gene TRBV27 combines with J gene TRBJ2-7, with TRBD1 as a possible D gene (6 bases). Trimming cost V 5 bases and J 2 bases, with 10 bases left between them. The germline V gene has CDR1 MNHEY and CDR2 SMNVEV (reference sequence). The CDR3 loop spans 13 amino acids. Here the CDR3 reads CASSTGQTYEQYF. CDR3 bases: TGTGCCAGCAGTACGGGACAAACCTACGAGCAGTACTTC.

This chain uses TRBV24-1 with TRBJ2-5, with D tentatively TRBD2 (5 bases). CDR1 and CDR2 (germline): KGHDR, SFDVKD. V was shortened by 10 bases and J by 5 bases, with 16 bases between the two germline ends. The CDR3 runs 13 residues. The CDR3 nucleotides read TGTGCCACTCGGGCTAGCTCAATCGAGACCCAGTACTTC. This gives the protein CATRASSIETQYF.

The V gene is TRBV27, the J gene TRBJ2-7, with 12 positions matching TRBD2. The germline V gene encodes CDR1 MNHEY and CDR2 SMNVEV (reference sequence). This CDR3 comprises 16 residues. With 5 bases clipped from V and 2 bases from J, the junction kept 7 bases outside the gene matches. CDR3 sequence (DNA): TGTGCCAGCAGTGGGGGACTAGCGGGCCCCCCCTACGAGCAGTACTTC. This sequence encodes CASSGGLAGPPYEQYF.

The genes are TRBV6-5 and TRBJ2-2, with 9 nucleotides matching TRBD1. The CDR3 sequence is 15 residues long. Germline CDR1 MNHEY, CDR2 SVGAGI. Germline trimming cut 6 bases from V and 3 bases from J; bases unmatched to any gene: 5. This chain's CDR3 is CASRVQGADTGELFF. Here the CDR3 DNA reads TGTGCCAGCAGGGTACAGGGGGCTGACACCGGGGAGCTGTTTTTT.

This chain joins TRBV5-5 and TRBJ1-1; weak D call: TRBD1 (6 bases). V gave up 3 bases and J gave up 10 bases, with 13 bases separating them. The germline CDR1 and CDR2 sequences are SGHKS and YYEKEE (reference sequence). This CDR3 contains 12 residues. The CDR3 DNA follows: TGTGCCAGCAGCTACGACAGGATAGGAGCTTTCTTT. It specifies CASSYDRIGAFF. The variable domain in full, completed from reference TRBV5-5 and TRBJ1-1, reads DAGVTQSPTHLIKTRGQQVTLRCSPISGHKSVSWYQQVLGQGPQFIFQYYEKEERGRGNFPDRFSARQFPNYSSELNVNALLLGDSALYLCASSYDRIGAFFGQGTRLTVV.

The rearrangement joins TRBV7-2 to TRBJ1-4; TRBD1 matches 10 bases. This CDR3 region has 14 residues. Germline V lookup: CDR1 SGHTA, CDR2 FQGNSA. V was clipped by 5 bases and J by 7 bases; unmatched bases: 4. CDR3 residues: CASSRDRGGEKLFF. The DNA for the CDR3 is TGTGCCAGCAGCCGGGACAGGGGAGGTGAAAAACTGTTTTTT.

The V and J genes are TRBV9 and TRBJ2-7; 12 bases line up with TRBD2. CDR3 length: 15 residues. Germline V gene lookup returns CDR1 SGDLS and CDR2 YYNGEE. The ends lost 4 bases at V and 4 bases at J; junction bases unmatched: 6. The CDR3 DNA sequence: TGTGCCAGCAGCCCGAGGGGGACTAGCGGGTACGAGCAGTACTTC. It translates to CASSPRGTSGYEQYF. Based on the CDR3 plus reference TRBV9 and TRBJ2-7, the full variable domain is DSGVTQTPKHLITATGQRVTLRCSPRSGDLSVYWYQQSLDQGLQFLIQYYNGEERAKGNILERFSAQQFPDLHSELNLSSLELGDSALYFCASSPRGTSGYEQYFGPGTRLTVT.

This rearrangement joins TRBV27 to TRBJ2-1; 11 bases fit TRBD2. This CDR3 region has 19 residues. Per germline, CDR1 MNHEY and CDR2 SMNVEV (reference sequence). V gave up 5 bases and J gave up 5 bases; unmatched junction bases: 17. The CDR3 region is CASSAGTSGRRIVHNEQFF. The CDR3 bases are TGTGCCAGCAGTGCTGGGACTAGCGGACGACGAATTGTTCACAATGAGCAGTTCTTC.

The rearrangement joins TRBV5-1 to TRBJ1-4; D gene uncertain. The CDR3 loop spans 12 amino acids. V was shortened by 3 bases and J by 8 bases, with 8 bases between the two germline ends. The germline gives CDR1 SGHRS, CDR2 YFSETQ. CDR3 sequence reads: CASSWSGEKLFF. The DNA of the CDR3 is TGCGCCAGCAGCTGGAGTGGAGAAAAACTGTTTTTT.

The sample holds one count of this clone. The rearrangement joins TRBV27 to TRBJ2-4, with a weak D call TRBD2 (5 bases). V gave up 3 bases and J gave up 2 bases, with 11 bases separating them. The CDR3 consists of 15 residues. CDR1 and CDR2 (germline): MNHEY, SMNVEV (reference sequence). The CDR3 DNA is TGTGCCAGCAGTTTGGCCGGACTCCCCAAAAACATTCAGTACTTC. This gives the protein CASSLAGLPKNIQYF.

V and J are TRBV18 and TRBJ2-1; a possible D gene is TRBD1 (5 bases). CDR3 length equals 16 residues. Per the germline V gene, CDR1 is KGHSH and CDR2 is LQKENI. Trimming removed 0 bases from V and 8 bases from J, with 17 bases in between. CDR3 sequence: CASSPPWAGNLDEQFF. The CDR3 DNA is TGTGCCAGCTCACCACCCTGGGCAGGGAATCTTGATGAGCAGTTCTTC.

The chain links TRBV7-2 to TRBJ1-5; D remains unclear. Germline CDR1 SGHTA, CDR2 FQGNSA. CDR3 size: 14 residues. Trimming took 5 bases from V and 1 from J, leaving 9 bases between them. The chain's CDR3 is CASSPRGSNQPQHF. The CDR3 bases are TGTGCCAGCAGCCCTAGAGGGAGCAATCAGCCCCAGCATTTT.

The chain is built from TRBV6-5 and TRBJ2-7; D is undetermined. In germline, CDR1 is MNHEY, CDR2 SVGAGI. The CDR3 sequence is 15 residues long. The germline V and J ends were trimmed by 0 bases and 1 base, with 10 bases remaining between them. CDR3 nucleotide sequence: TGTGCCAGCAGTTACTCGATGGCCAGATCCTACGAGCAGTACTTC. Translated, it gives CASSYSMARSYEQYF.

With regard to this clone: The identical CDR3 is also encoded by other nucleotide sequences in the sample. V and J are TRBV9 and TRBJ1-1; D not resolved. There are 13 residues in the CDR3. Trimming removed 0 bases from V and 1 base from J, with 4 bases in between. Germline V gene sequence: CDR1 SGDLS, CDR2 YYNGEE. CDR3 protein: CASSVARNTEAFF. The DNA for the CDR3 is TGTGCCAGCAGCGTAGCCCGGAACACTGAAGCTTTCTTT.

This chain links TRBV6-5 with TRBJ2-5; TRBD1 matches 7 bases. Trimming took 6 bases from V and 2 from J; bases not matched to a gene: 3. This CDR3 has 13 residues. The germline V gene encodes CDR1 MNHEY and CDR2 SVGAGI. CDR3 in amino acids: CASSQGVQETQYF. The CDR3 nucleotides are TGTGCCAGCAGCCAGGGGGTTCAAGAGACCCAGTACTTC.

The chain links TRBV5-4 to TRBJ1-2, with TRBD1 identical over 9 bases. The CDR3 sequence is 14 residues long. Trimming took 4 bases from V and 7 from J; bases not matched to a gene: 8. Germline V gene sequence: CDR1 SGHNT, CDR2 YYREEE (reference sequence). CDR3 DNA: TGTGCCAGCAGCCACGGACAGGGGCAGGGTGGCTACACCTTC. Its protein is CASSHGQGQGGYTF.

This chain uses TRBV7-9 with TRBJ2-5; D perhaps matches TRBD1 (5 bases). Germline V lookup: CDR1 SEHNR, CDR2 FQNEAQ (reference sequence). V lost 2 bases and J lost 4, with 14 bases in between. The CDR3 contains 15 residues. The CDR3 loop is CASSLSRAQAETQYF. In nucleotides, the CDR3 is TGTGCCAGCAGCTTATCCCGGGCACAGGCAGAGACCCAGTACTTC.

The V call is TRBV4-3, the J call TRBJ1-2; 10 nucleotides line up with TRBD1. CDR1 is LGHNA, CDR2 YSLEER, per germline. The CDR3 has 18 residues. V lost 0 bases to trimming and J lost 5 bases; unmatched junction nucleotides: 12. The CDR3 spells CASSQDWGGQGLGYGYTF. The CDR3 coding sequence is TGCGCCAGCAGCCAAGATTGGGGGGGACAGGGGCTAGGATATGGCTACACCTTC.

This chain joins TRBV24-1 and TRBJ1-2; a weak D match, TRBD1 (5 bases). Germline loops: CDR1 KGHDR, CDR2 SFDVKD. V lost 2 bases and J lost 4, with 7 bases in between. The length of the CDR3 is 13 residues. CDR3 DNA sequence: TGTGCCACCAGTGATTCGACAGCCTATGGCTACACCTTC. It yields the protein CATSDSTAYGYTF.

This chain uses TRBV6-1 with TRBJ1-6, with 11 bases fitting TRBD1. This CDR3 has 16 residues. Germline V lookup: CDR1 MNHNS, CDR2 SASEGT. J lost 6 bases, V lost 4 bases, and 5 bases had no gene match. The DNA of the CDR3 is TGTGCCAGCAGTGGGTTCGGGACAGGGGGTAATTCACCCCTCCACTTT. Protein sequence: CASSGFGTGGNSPLHF.

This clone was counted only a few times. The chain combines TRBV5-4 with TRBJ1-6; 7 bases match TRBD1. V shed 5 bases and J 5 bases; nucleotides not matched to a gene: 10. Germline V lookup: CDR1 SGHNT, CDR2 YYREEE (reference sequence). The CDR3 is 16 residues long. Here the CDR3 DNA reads TGTGCCAGCAGGTCCACCCGGGACAGCAATAATTCACCCCTCCACTTT. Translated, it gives CASRSTRDSNNSPLHF.

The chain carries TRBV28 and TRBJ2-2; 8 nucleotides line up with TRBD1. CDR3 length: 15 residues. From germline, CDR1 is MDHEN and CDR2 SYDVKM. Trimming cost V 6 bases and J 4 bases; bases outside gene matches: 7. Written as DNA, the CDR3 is TGTGCCAGCAGGGGAGGACAGGGACCCACCGGGGAGCTGTTTTTT. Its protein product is CASRGGQGPTGELFF.

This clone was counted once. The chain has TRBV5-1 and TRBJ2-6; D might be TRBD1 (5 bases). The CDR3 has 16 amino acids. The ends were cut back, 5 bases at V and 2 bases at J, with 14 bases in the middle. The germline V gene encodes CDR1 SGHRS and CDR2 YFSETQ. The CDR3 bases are TGCGCCAGCAGGGAGCAGGGCAGAACTGGGGCCAACGTCCTGACTTTC. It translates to CASREQGRTGANVLTF.

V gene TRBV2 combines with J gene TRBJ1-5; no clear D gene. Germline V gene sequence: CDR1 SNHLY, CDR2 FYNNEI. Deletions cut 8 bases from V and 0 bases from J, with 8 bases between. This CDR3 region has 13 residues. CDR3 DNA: TGTGCCAGCGAGCCTGGTAGCAATCAGCCCCAGCATTTT. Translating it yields CASEPGSNQPQHF.

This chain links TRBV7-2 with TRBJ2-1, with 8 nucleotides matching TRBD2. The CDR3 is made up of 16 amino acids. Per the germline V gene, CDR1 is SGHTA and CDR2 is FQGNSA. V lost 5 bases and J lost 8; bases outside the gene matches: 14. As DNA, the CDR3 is TGTGCCAGCAGCCCCTCTCTCAGCGGGAGTTTCCATGAGCAGTTCTTC. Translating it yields CASSPSLSGSFHEQFF.